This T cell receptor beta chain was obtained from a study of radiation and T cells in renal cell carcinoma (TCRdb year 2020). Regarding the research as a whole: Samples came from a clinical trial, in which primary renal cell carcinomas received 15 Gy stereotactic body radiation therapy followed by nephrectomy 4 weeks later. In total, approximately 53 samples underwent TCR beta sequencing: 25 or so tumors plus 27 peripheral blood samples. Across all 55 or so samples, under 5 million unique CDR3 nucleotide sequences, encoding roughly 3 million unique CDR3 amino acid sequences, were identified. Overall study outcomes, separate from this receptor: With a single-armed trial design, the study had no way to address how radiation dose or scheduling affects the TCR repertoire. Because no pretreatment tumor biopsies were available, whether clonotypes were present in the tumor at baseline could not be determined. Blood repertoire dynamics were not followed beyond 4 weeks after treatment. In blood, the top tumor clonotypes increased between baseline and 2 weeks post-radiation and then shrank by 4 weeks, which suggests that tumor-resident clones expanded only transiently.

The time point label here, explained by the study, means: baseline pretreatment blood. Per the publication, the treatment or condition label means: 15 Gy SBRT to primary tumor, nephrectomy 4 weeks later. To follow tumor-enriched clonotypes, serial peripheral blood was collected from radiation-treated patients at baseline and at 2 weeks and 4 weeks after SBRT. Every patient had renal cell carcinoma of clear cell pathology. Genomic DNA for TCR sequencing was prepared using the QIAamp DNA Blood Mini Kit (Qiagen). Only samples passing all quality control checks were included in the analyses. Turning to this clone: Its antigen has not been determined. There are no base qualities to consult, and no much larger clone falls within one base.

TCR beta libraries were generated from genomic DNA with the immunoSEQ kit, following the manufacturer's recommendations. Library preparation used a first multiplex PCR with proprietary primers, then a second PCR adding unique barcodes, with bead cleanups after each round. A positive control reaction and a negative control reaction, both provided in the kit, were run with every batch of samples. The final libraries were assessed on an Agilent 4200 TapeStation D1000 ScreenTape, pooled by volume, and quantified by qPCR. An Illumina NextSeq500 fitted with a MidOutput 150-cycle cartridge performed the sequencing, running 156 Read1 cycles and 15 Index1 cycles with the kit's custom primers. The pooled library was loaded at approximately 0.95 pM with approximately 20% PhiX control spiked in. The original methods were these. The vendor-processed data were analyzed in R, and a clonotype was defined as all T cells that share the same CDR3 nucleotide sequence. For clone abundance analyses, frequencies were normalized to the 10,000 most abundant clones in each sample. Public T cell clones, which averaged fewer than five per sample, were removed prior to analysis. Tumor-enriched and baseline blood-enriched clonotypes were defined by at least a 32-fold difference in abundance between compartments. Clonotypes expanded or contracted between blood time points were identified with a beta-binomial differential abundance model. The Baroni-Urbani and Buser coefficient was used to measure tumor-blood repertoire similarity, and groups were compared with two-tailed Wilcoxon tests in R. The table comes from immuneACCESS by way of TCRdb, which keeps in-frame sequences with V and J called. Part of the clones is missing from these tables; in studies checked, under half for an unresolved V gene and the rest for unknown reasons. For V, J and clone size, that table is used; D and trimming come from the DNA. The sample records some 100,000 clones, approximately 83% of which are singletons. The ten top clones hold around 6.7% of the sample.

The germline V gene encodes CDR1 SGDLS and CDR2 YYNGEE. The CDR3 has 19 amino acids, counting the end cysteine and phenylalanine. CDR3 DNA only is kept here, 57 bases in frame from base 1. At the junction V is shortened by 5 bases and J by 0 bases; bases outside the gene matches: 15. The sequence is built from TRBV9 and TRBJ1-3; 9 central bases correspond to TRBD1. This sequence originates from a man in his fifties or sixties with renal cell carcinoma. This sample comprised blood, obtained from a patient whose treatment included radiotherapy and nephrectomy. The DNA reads TGTGCCAGCAGTCCCACGGACAGGGGCCCTTTCAGCTCTGGAAACACCATATATTTT. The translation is CASSPTDRGPFSSGNTIYF.